This TCR beta chain was retrieved from a study of regulatory T cells in long-lasting Graves disease. Overall study: Persistence in Graves' disease denoted antithyroid drug use beyond 5 years alongside positive TSH receptor antibodies.

Time point meaning: persistent/refractory GD, antithyroid drugs over 5 years with positive TRAb. Scientists built the TCR library using RNA that was extracted from PBMCs. The table lists this clonotype with a few counts. Its specificity is not known. Per germline, CDR1 DFQATT and CDR2 SNEGSKA (reference sequence). The length of the CDR3 is 16 residues. Trimming shortened V by 5 bases and J by 0 bases, and 17 bases separated the two germline ends. CDR3 regions were amplified by Arm-PCR using iRepertoire HTBI primers to build TCR beta libraries. Each CDR3 protein is one row after TCRdb ran MiXCR on the multiplex PCR reads. This sample carries over 300,000 distinct CDR3 sequences, roughly a fifth of them seen once, and the ten largest clones take just under 30%. General study points: Relative to new patients (roughly 970), persistent patients exhibited greater sharing of public clonotypes (around 3,000).

Here the sequenced sample was peripheral blood mononuclear cells (PBMCs), taken when the disease was refractory, from a patient treated with antithyroid drugs. This receptor was taken from a female donor with Graves disease. V usage is TRBV20-1 and J usage is TRBJ1-5; weak D call: TRBD1 (5 bases). CDR3 amino acids: CSAEPGDSYSNQPQHF. The CDR3 coding sequence is TGCAGTGCTGAGCCCGGGGACTCCTATAGCAATCAGCCCCAGCATTTT.